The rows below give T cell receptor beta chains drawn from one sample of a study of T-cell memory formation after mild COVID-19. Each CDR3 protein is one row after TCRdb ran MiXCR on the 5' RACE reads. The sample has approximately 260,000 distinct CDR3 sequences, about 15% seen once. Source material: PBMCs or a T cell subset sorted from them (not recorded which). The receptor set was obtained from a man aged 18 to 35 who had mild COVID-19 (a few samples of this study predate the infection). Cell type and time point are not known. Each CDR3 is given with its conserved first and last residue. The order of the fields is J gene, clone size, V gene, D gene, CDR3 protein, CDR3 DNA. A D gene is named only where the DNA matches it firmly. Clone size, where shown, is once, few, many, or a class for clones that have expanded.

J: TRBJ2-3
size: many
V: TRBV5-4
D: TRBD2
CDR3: CASSSSGTSGSDTQYF
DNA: TGTGCCAGCAGTAGTTCCGGGACTAGCGGCTCAGATACGCAGTATTTT

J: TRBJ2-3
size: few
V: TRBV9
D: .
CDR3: CASSESTDTQYF
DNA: TGTGCCAGCAGCGAAAGCACAGATACGCAGTATTTT

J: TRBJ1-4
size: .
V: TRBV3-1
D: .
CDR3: CASSRTEREKLFF
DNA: TGTGCCAGCAGTCGGACAGAGCGCGAAAAACTGTTTTTT

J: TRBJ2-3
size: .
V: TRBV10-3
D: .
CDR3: CATSLGGAATSTDTQYF
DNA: TGTGCCACCAGCTTGGGGGGAGCGGCCACTAGCACAGATACGCAGTATTTT

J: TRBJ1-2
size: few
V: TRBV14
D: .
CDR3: CASSQGRQSYGYTF
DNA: TGTGCCAGCAGCCAAGGTCGACAGTCCTATGGCTACACCTTC

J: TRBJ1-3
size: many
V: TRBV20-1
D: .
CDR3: CSARKGGGATGNTIYF
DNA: TGCAGTGCTAGGAAGGGAGGAGGTGCGACAGGAAACACCATATATTTT

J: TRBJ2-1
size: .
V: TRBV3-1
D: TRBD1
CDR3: CASSEWDRNEQFF
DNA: TGTGCCAGCAGCGAGTGGGACAGGAATGAGCAGTTCTTC

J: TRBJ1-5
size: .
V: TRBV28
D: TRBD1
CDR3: CAVTAQGQGVQPQHF
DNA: TGTGCCGTAACGGCACAGGGACAGGGGGTCCAGCCCCAGCATTTT

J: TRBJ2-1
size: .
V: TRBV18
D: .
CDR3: CASSPYNSSYNEQFF
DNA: TGTGCCAGCTCACCATATAACTCCTCCTACAATGAGCAGTTCTTC

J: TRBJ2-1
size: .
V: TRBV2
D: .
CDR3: CASTFGTPPYNEQFF
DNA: TGTGCCAGCACCTTCGGGACTCCGCCTTACAATGAGCAGTTCTTC

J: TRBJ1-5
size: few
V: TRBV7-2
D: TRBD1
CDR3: CASSSWTGKDQPQHF
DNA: TGTGCCAGCAGCTCCTGGACAGGCAAGGATCAGCCCCAGCATTTT

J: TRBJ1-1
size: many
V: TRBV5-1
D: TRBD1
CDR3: CASSSTGGLNEAFF
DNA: TGCGCCAGCAGCTCGACAGGGGGTCTGAATGAAGCTTTCTTT

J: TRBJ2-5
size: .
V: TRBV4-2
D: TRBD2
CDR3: CASSQDPAGRKETQYF
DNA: TGTGCCAGCAGCCAAGATCCAGCGGGGCGGAAAGAGACCCAGTACTTC

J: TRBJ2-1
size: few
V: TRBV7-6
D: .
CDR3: CASSLREWSGSYNEQFF
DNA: TGTGCCAGCAGCTTAAGAGAGTGGAGCGGCTCCTACAATGAGCAGTTCTTC

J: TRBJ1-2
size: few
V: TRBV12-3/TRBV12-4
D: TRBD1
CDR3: CASSLTGPGYGYTF
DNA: TGTGCCAGCAGTTTGACAGGGCCGGGCTATGGCTACACCTTC

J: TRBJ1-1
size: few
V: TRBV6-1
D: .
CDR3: CASSERPRMTEAFF
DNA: TGTGCCAGCAGTGAAAGGCCGAGGATGACTGAAGCTTTCTTT

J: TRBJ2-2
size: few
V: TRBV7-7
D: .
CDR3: CASSRDPTSTPGELFF
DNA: TGTGCTAGCAGCCGGGACCCCACCTCCACCCCCGGGGAGCTGTTTTTT

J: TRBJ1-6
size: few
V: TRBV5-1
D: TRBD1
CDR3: CASSLGLDRVNSPLHF
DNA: TGCGCCAGCAGCTTGGGATTGGACAGGGTCAATTCACCCCTCCACTTT

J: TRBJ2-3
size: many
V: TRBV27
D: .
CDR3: CASRLGDTQYF
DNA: TGTGCCAGCCGATTGGGGGATACGCAGTATTTT

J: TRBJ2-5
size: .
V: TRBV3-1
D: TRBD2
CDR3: CASSQVLAGGSKGETQYF
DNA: TGTGCCAGCAGCCAAGTTCTAGCGGGGGGCTCTAAAGGAGAGACCCAGTACTTC

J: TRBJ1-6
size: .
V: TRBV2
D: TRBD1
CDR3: CASQKGASPPLHF
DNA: TGTGCCAGTCAGAAGGGGGCAAGTCCACCCCTCCACTTT

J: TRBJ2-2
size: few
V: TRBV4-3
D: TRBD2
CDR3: CASTPGTSGGSSTGELFF
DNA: TGCGCCAGCACGCCCGGGACTAGCGGGGGGTCGAGCACCGGGGAGCTGTTTTTT

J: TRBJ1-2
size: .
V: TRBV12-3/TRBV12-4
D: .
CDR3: CASSSGQWSWVGYGYTF
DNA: TGTGCCAGCAGTTCCGGACAGTGGAGTTGGGTAGGCTATGGCTACACCTTC

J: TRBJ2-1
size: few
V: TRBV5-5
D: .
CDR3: CASSLKGMDEQFF
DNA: TGTGCCAGCAGCCTTAAGGGGATGGATGAGCAGTTCTTC

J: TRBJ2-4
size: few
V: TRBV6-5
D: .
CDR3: CASSYNRVGIQYF
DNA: TGTGCCAGCAGTTACAACAGGGTGGGCATTCAGTACTTC

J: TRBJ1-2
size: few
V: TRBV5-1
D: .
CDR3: CASSPGTPQEGDYGYTF
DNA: TGCGCCAGCAGCCCGGGGACACCGCAAGAGGGTGACTATGGCTACACCTTC

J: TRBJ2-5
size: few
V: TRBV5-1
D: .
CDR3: CASSHRRGMDETQYF
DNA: TGCGCCAGCAGCCACCGGAGAGGGATGGACGAGACCCAGTACTTC

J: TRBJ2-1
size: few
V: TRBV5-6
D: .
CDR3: CASSLTGRDEQFF
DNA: TGTGCCAGCAGCTTGACAGGGAGGGATGAGCAGTTCTTC

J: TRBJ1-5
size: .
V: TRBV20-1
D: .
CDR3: CSARDPISSTQHF
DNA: TGCAGTGCTAGAGACCCTATTAGTAGTACCCAGCATTTT

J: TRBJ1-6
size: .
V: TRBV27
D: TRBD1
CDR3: CASSEPDRDGYNSPLHF
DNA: TGTGCCAGCAGTGAACCGGACAGGGACGGGTATAATTCACCCCTCCACTTT

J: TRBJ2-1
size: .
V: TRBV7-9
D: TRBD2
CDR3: CASSYRLAGGDEQFF
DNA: TGTGCCAGCAGCTACCGACTAGCGGGGGGGGATGAGCAGTTCTTC

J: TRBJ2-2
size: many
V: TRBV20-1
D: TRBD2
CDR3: CSARRERGYTGELFF
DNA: TGCAGTGCCAGGCGAGAGCGGGGTTACACCGGGGAGCTGTTTTTT

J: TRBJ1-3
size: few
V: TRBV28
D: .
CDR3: CASSLGGTSGNTIYF
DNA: TGTGCCAGCAGTTTGGGGGGGACATCTGGAAACACCATATATTTT

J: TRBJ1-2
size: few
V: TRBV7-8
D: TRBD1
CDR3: CASSQDRGLGYTF
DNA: TGTGCCAGCAGCCAAGACAGGGGGCTCGGCTACACCTTC

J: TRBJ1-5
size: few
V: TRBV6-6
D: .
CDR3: CASSTAGTVQPQHF
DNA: TGTGCCAGCTCCACCGCAGGGACGGTTCAGCCCCAGCATTTT

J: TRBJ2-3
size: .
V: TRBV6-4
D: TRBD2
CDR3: CASSGGTSGATDTQYF
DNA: TGTGCCAGCAGTGGGGGGACTAGCGGGGCCACAGATACGCAGTATTTT

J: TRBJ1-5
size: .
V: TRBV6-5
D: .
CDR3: CASRKYSNQPKHF
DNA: TGTGCCAGCAGGAAGTATAGCAATCAGCCCAAGCATTTT

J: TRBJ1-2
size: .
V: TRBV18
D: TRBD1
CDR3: CASSPGQGTNYGYTF
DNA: TGTGCCAGCTCACCAGGACAGGGGACTAACTATGGCTACACCTTC

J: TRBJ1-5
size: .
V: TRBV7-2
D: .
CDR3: CASSLGAQGSPQHF
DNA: TGTGCCAGCAGCTTAGGAGCACAGGGTTCGCCCCAGCATTTT

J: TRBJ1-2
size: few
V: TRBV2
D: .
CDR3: CASSEEGGQGGGYTF
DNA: TGTGCCAGCAGTGAAGAAGGGGGACAAGGCGGTGGCTACACCTTC

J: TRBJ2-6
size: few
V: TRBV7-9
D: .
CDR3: CASSVSWGAGANVLTF
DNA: TGTGCCAGCAGCGTAAGCTGGGGGGCTGGGGCCAACGTCCTGACTTTC

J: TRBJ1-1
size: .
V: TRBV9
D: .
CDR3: CASSVGTEYTEAFF
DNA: TGTGCCAGCAGCGTAGGAACGGAGTACACTGAAGCTTTCTTT

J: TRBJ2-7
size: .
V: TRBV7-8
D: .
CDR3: CASSLGEMYEQYF
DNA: TGTGCCAGCAGCTTAGGTGAAATGTACGAGCAGTACTTC

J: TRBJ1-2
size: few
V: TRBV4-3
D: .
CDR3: CASSEDGGALNGYTF
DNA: TGCGCCAGCAGTGAAGACGGTGGGGCTTTAAACGGCTACACCTTC

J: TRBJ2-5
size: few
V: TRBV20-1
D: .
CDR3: CSARGAQETQYF
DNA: TGCAGTGCACGGGGGGCCCAAGAGACCCAGTACTTC

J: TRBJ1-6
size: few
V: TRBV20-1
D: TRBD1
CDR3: CSAMGQVNNSPLHF
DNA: TGCAGTGCTATGGGACAGGTGAATAATTCACCCCTCCACTTT

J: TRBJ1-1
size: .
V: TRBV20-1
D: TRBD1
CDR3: CSANRQGGTEAFF
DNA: TGCAGTGCAAATAGACAGGGAGGAACTGAAGCTTTCTTT

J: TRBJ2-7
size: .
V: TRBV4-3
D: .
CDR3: CASSLGVLEYEQYF
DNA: TGCGCCAGCAGCCTCGGGGTTCTAGAGTACGAGCAGTACTTC

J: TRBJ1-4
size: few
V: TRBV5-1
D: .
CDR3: CASSLAPRGKNEKLFF
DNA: TGCGCCAGCAGCTTGGCTCCCCGGGGGAAGAATGAAAAACTGTTTTTT

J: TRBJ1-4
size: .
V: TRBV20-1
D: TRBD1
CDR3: CSARAFQGAGEKLFF
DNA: TGCAGTGCTAGAGCCTTCCAGGGGGCCGGTGAAAAACTGTTTTTT

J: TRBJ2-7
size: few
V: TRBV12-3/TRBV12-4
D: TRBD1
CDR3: CASSEQGVAYEQYF
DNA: TGTGCCAGCAGCGAACAGGGGGTCGCCTACGAGCAGTACTTC

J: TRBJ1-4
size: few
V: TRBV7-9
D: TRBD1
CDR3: CASSLGRGQEKLFF
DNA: TGTGCCAGCAGCTTAGGCAGGGGACAGGAAAAACTGTTTTTT